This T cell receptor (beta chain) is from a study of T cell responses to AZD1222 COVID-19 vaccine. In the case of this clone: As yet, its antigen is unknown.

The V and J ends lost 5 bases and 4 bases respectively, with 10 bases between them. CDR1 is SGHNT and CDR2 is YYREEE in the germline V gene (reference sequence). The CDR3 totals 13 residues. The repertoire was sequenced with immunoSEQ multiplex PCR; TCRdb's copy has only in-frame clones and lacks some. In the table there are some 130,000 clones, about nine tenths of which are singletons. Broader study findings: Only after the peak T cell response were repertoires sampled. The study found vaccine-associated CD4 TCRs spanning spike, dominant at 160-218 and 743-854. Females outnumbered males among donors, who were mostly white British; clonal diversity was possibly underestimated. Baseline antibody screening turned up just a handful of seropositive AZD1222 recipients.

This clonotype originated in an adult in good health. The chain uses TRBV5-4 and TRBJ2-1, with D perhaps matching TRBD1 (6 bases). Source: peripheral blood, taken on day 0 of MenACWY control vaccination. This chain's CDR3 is CASSLDRYNEQFF. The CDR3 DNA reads TGTGCCAGCAGTCTGGACAGATACAATGAGCAGTTCTTC.